This record concerns one T cell receptor beta chain sequence. This sample is part of a study of technical replicates of blood from four donors. The junction had 9 bases not matched to a gene; V was cut back by 1 base and J by 7 bases. This CDR3 has 16 amino acids. CDR1 and CDR2 from the germline V gene are SGHVS and FQNEAQ. TCRdb keeps only in-frame clones here, not all; method: immunoSEQ multiplex PCR. The data hold approximately 88,000 clones, with just over 95% observed a single time. The TCR originated in a human donor in good health. Sequences were obtained from T cells isolated from PBMCs. J is TRBJ1-2 and V is TRBV7-8, with TRBD1 identical over 10 bases. CDR3 DNA sequence: TGTGCCAGCAGCTTAGTAGGGACAGGGGTAATTAGTGGCTACACCTTC. Amino acids: CASSLVGTGVISGYTF.